This T cell receptor beta chain is from a study of cytomegalovirus exposure and HLA in healthy donors. Study results and caveats: Some V segments, including TRBV6-2 and TRBV6-3, were excluded as indistinguishable. Per a later analysis, 18,000 or so TCR beta sequences showed association with HLA alleles at 0.05 false discovery rate.

In the case of this clone: Its specificity is unknown.

The CDR3 spans 13 residues. V was cut by 4 bases and J by 7 bases, with 11 bases left in between. From germline, CDR1 is SNHLY and CDR2 FYNNEI. Whereas donors were nominally healthy upon sampling, unrecorded immune exposures were probable. The PCR contained 60 Vbeta and 13 Jbeta primers. Clones were sequenced by immunoSEQ multiplex PCR, and TCRdb holds only the in-frame ones, with some missing. Of about 96,000 clones in the sample, around 74% were seen once. The TCR sequence derives from a female donor in good health and CMV-seropositive. The source material was PBMCs. The chain recombines TRBV2 with TRBJ1-5, with D maybe TRBD1 (5 bases). CDR3 protein: CASSGQSTQPQHF. CDR3 nucleotides: TGTGCCAGCAGTGGACAGTCAACCCAGCCCCAGCATTTT.